Listed below are T cell receptor beta chains from one sample, sequenced in a study of OX40 agonist ivuxolimab in advanced cancers. Sequencing was performed with immunoSEQ multiplex PCR; in TCRdb, only in-frame clones are kept and a portion is missing. This sample has some 86,000 clones, with roughly 94% found just once. The sample in question was CD4+ or CD8+ T cells sorted from blood, obtained in a trial of the OX40 agonist ivuxolimab. These receptors all come from an adult with an advanced solid tumor such as melanoma, head and neck, liver or kidney cancer. The conserved cysteine and the conserved F or W are not part of the CDR3 here. Fields, in order: clone size, V gene, J gene, CDR3 protein. For some rows the clone size is stated as once, few or many, or as a class when expanded; others skip it.

clone_size: NA
v_call: TRBV2
j_call: TRBJ1-1
cdr3_aa: ASSDETNEAF

clone_size: once
v_call: TRBV30
j_call: TRBJ2-5
cdr3_aa: ASSVGGPPETQY

clone_size: NA
v_call: TRBV2
j_call: TRBJ1-1
cdr3_aa: ASSDWQGASEAF

clone_size: NA
v_call: TRBV9
j_call: TRBJ1-1
cdr3_aa: ASSVGLLDTEAF

clone_size: NA
v_call: TRBV6-5
j_call: TRBJ2-6
cdr3_aa: ASSYSSGANVLT

clone_size: NA
v_call: TRBV20-1
j_call: TRBJ2-5
cdr3_aa: SATRETQY

clone_size: NA
v_call: TRBV9
j_call: TRBJ1-1
cdr3_aa: ASSPSEMNTEAF

clone_size: NA
v_call: TRBV21-1
j_call: TRBJ2-1
cdr3_aa: ATLGLLIRDRLYNEQF

clone_size: NA
v_call: TRBV28
j_call: TRBJ2-5
cdr3_aa: ASRPGTNGETQY

clone_size: NA
v_call: TRBV7-3
j_call: TRBJ2-3
cdr3_aa: ASSPLAGGLWGDTDTQY

clone_size: once
v_call: TRBV11-2
j_call: TRBJ1-5
cdr3_aa: ASSPPTASNQPQH

clone_size: NA
v_call: TRBV6-5
j_call: TRBJ2-3
cdr3_aa: ATKARDRWMDTQY

clone_size: NA
v_call: TRBV5-6
j_call: TRBJ1-1
cdr3_aa: ASSLSSMNTEAF

clone_size: NA
v_call: TRBV7-2
j_call: TRBJ2-7
cdr3_aa: ASSAATSGTSYEQY

clone_size: medium-sized
v_call: TRBV2
j_call: TRBJ1-2
cdr3_aa: ASRLTGGQIDYGYT

clone_size: NA
v_call: TRBV19
j_call: TRBJ1-1
cdr3_aa: ASSMGGSPEAF

clone_size: NA
v_call: TRBV27
j_call: TRBJ2-7
cdr3_aa: ASSLDGPYEQY

clone_size: NA
v_call: TRBV19
j_call: TRBJ1-1
cdr3_aa: ASREQGRTEAF

clone_size: NA
v_call: TRBV28
j_call: TRBJ1-1
cdr3_aa: ASSLAWPAGDTEAF

clone_size: NA
v_call: TRBV18
j_call: TRBJ2-3
cdr3_aa: ASSPPLAGGETDTQY

clone_size: NA
v_call: TRBV19
j_call: TRBJ2-1
cdr3_aa: ASTTGIYSTYNEQF

clone_size: NA
v_call: TRBV28
j_call: TRBJ2-1
cdr3_aa: ASSLLKGVYNEQF

clone_size: once
v_call: TRBV28
j_call: TRBJ1-6
cdr3_aa: AISDGTSSYNSPLH

clone_size: NA
v_call: TRBV11-2
j_call: TRBJ2-5
cdr3_aa: ASSLGGTTLQETQY

clone_size: NA
v_call: TRBV29-1
j_call: TRBJ2-7
cdr3_aa: SVARTVLGGEQY

clone_size: NA
v_call: TRBV7-8
j_call: TRBJ2-5
cdr3_aa: ASSLNSRKETQY

clone_size: NA
v_call: TRBV4-1
j_call: TRBJ2-2
cdr3_aa: ASSQDPLAGELF

clone_size: NA
v_call: TRBV10-1
j_call: TRBJ1-4
cdr3_aa: ASSDTGKCNEKLF

clone_size: NA
v_call: TRBV28
j_call: TRBJ2-7
cdr3_aa: ASSFRGTIYEQY

clone_size: NA
v_call: TRBV7-9
j_call: TRBJ2-1
cdr3_aa: ASSLDTASGRSYNEQF

clone_size: NA
v_call: TRBV7-9
j_call: TRBJ1-1
cdr3_aa: ASSSSVSEAF

clone_size: NA
v_call: TRBV28
j_call: TRBJ1-5
cdr3_aa: ASTLRGMGQPQH

clone_size: NA
v_call: TRBV6-5
j_call: TRBJ2-1
cdr3_aa: ASRPVGAHEQF

clone_size: NA
v_call: TRBV28
j_call: TRBJ2-5
cdr3_aa: ASGPKGGLVETQY

clone_size: NA
v_call: TRBV27
j_call: TRBJ2-2
cdr3_aa: ASSLRGIVAGELF

clone_size: NA
v_call: TRBV27
j_call: TRBJ1-3
cdr3_aa: ASTPGQGPNSGNTIY

clone_size: NA
v_call: TRBV5-6
j_call: TRBJ2-1
cdr3_aa: ASSLRLAGGDEQF

clone_size: NA
v_call: TRBV19
j_call: TRBJ1-5
cdr3_aa: ASSIGQYSNQPQH

clone_size: NA
v_call: TRBV15
j_call: TRBJ2-1
cdr3_aa: ATTPVGDSYNEQF

clone_size: NA
v_call: TRBV28
j_call: TRBJ2-5
cdr3_aa: ASSYPLPRDRDEETQY

clone_size: NA
v_call: TRBV5-6
j_call: TRBJ1-2
cdr3_aa: ASSLGTSLAEGYT